These 20 T cell receptor beta chains came from one sample sequenced in a study of blood T cell repertoires in COVID-19. Data came from immunoSEQ multiplex PCR; TCRdb stores just in-frame clones and leaves some out. The sample yields 210,000 or so clones, approximately 87% seen once. Sequenced sample: PBMCs or T cells enriched from blood (not recorded which). These receptors all stem from a woman between 50 and 59 years old in a cohort exposed to, infected with or recovered from COVID-19 (not recorded which).

This chain connects TRBV10-3 to TRBJ1-4, with D unclear. Per the germline V gene, CDR1 is ENHRY and CDR2 is SYGVKD. This CDR3 region has 13 residues. Trimming stripped 0 bases from V and 8 bases from J, with 7 bases between. CDR3 DNA: TGTGCCATCAGTGAGTCGCCGGGGGAAAAACTGTTTTTT. Protein: CAISESPGEKLFF.

The rearrangement uses TRBV28 and TRBJ2-2; 8 bases are shared with TRBD1. Germline trimming cut 3 bases from V and 5 bases from J; bases unmatched to any gene: 5. CDR1 is MDHEN and CDR2 is SYDVKM in the germline V gene. The CDR3 is 15 amino acids. CDR3: CASSLGQVLTGELFF. The CDR3 bases are TGTGCCAGCAGTTTGGGACAGGTCTTGACCGGGGAGCTGTTTTTT.

This clone turned up a few times. V gene TRBV7-3 combines with J gene TRBJ2-1, with 7 nucleotides matching TRBD2. The J segment lost 8 bases and the V segment lost 4 bases, leaving 5 bases of the junction unmatched. Germline CDR1 reads SGHTA; CDR2 reads FQGTGA. This CDR3 contains 13 residues. The CDR3 sequence is CASSSRGYDEQFF. The CDR3 DNA follows: TGTGCCAGCAGCTCGCGGGGGTACGATGAGCAGTTCTTC. Supplemented by reference TRBV7-3 and TRBJ2-1, the full variable domain reads GAGVSQTPSNKVTEKGKYVELRCDPISGHTALYWYRQSLGQGPEFLIYFQGTGAADDSGLPNDRFFAVRPEGSVSTLKIQRTERGDSAVYLCASSSRGYDEQFFGPGTRLTVL.

J is TRBJ2-1 and V is TRBV13, with 11 bases matching TRBD2. Germline V CDR1 and CDR2: PRHDT, FYEKMQ (reference sequence). The CDR3 covers 15 residues. The V and J ends lost 1 base and 6 bases, in that order; junction bases with no gene match: 2. This CDR3 is CASSLDSGGANEQFF. CDR3 bases: TGTGCCAGCAGCTTAGATAGCGGGGGGGCCAATGAGCAGTTCTTC.

J is TRBJ1-5 and V is TRBV2; 8 positions match TRBD1. The CDR3 runs to 16 residues. With 5 bases clipped from V and 3 bases from J, the junction kept 9 bases outside the gene matches. Germline CDR1 SNHLY, CDR2 FYNNEI. CDR3 sequence: CASSFQGAANNQPQHF. CDR3 sequence (DNA): TGTGCCAGCAGTTTTCAGGGGGCCGCTAACAATCAGCCCCAGCATTTT. The whole variable domain, filled in from reference TRBV2 and TRBJ1-5, reads EPEVTQTPSHQVTQMGQEVILRCVPISNHLYFYWYRQILGQKVEFLVSFYNNEISEKSEIFDDQFSVERPDGSNFTLKIRSTKLEDSAMYFCASSFQGAANNQPQHFGDGTRLSIL.

V usage is TRBV5-6 and J usage is TRBJ1-2, with TRBD1 matching 7 bases. The V and J ends lost 0 bases and 7 bases, in that order; junction bases with no gene match: 21. The length of the CDR3 is 19 residues. The V gene's germline CDR1 is SGHDT and CDR2 YYEEEE. In nucleotides, the CDR3 is TGTGCCAGCAGCTTGGGCGCGGGGGGGACGACAGGGACGATCCGTGGCTACACCTTC. Amino acid sequence: CASSLGAGGTTGTIRGYTF. The whole variable domain, filled in from reference TRBV5-6 and TRBJ1-2, reads DAGVTQSPTHLIKTRGQQVTLRCSPKSGHDTVSWYQQALGQGPQFIFQYYEEEERQRGNFPDRFSGHQFPNYSSELNVNALLLGDSALYLCASSLGAGGTTGTIRGYTFGSGTRLTVV.

The rearrangement uses TRBV2 and TRBJ1-5; 9 bases are shared with TRBD1. CDR1 is SNHLY, CDR2 FYNNEI, per germline. This CDR3 has 14 residues. Trimming at V came to 4 bases and at J to 5 bases, leaving 3 bases not matched to a gene. The CDR3 DNA reads TGTGCCAGCAGTGGGACAGGGGAGGATCAGCCCCAGCATTTT. This gives the protein CASSGTGEDQPQHF.

CDR3 sequence: CATSRARSDSYEQYF. CDR3 DNA sequence: TGTGCCACCAGCAGAGCCCGTTCGGACAGCTACGAGCAGTACTTC. V is TRBV15 and J is TRBJ2-7, with D perhaps TRBD1 (6 bases). Trimming took off 1 base at V and 3 bases at J, with 13 bases between the two ends. Germline V CDR1 and CDR2: LNHNV, YYDKDF (reference sequence). CDR3 length: 15 residues. The full variable domain, in which reference TRBV15 and TRBJ2-7 provide the parts outside the CDR3, is DAMVIQNPRYQVTQFGKPVTLSCSQTLNHNVMYWYQQKSSQAPKLLFHYYDKDFNNEADTPDNFQSRRPNTSFCFLDIRSPGLGDTAMYLCATSRARSDSYEQYFGPGTRLTVT.

The chain combines TRBV7-2 with TRBJ1-3, with no clear D. Trimming removed 5 bases at V and 0 bases at J, with 14 bases between. The CDR3 totals 16 residues. CDR1 is SGHTA and CDR2 is FQGNSA in the germline V gene. CDR3: CASSPGPGNSGNTIYF. DNA for the CDR3: TGTGCCAGCAGCCCCGGGCCGGGGAACTCTGGAAACACCATATATTTT.

The chain has TRBV18 and TRBJ2-3; 7 positions match TRBD2. V shed 2 bases, J shed 0 bases, and the junction held 5 bases outside the gene matches. Germline V gene sequence: CDR1 KGHSH, CDR2 LQKENI. This CDR3 has 16 amino acids. CDR3 in DNA: TGTGCCAGCTCACCAGGGCTAGCGGCTAGCACAGATACGCAGTATTTT. This translates into CASSPGLAASTDTQYF. The variable domain in full, with the rest retrieved from reference TRBV18 and TRBJ2-3, is NAGVMQNPRHLVRRRGQEARLRCSPMKGHSHVYWYRQLPEEGLKFMVYLQKENIIDESGMPKERFSAEFPKEGPSILRIQQVVRGDSAAYFCASSPGLAASTDTQYFGPGTRLTVL.

J is TRBJ2-2 and V is TRBV5-5, with 7 bases matching TRBD1. Unmatched junction bases numbered 6, after V lost 5 bases and J lost 2 bases. Germline CDR1 and CDR2: SGHKS and YYEKEE (reference sequence). The CDR3 is 15 amino acids. The CDR3 region is CASRPGTANTGELFF. The DNA for the CDR3 is TGTGCCAGCAGGCCCGGGACAGCAAACACCGGGGAGCTGTTTTTT. The whole variable domain, remainder taken from reference TRBV5-5 and TRBJ2-2, is DAGVTQSPTHLIKTRGQQVTLRCSPISGHKSVSWYQQVLGQGPQFIFQYYEKEERGRGNFPDRFSARQFPNYSSELNVNALLLGDSALYLCASRPGTANTGELFFGEGSRLTVL.

This chain connects TRBV6-7 to TRBJ2-5, with D tentatively TRBD1 (5 bases). TRBV6-7 is treated as an ORF (open reading frame) with a function not yet certain. The V end lost 10 bases, the J end lost 3 bases, and 9 bases lay between the germline ends. The CDR3 totals 11 residues. CDR3 amino acids: CATTGKETQYF. The CDR3 region has the DNA TGTGCCACCACAGGAAAAGAGACCCAGTACTTC.

The V call is TRBV30, the J call TRBJ2-7, with TRBD2 matching over 8 bases. The CDR3 sequence is 15 residues long. CDR1 and CDR2 from the germline V gene are GTSNPN and SVGIG (reference sequence). V dropped 1 base and J dropped 6; count of bases not matched to a gene: 11. The CDR3: CAWSAPRGGPLEQYF. For the CDR3, the DNA is TGTGCCTGGAGTGCACCCCGGGGGGGCCCGCTCGAGCAGTACTTC.

The chain recombines TRBV4-3 with TRBJ2-7; D not certain. Trimming cost V 2 bases and J 1 base, with 6 bases left between them. This CDR3 has 13 amino acids. Germline lookup yields CDR1 LGHNA and CDR2 YSLEER. The CDR3 reads CASSQRQSYEQYF. The CDR3, as DNA: TGCGCCAGCAGCCAACGTCAGTCCTACGAGCAGTACTTC.

The chain couples TRBV4-2 to TRBJ2-5, with 13 bases aligning to TRBD2. The V gene's germline CDR1 is LGHNA and CDR2 YNFKEQ. Losses at the gene ends were 4 bases for V and 5 bases for J; bases not matched to a gene: 4. The CDR3 is made up of 15 amino acids. CDR3 region: CASSPGTSGEETQYF. The CDR3 DNA sequence: TGTGCCAGCAGCCCCGGGACTAGCGGGGAGGAGACCCAGTACTTC.

This rearrangement joins TRBV20-1 to TRBJ2-7; 9 bases align to TRBD2. The V segment lost 6 bases and the J segment 6 bases; nucleotides outside the gene matches: 3. The CDR3 consists of 11 residues. CDR1 DFQATT and CDR2 SNEGSKA come from the germline V gene (reference sequence). CDR3 in amino acids: CSARTSVEQYF. In DNA, the CDR3 is TGCAGTGCCCGGACTAGCGTCGAGCAGTACTTC.

This clone was seen only a few times. The rearrangement links TRBV19 to TRBJ1-6; 8 nucleotides line up with TRBD1. J was trimmed by 10 bases and V by 4 bases; bases with no gene match: 6. In germline, CDR1 is LNHDA, CDR2 SQIVND (reference sequence). There are 14 residues in the CDR3. CDR3 bases: TGTGCCAGTAGTACCACAGGGGGAGGATCACCCCTCCACTTT. It codes for CASSTTGGGSPLHF.

The CDR3, as DNA: TGCAGTGCTAGTCGGGGATTCAACTATGGCTACACCTTC. Amino acids: CSASRGFNYGYTF. The J gene is TRBJ1-2, the V gene TRBV20-1; D is unclear. Germline CDR1 and CDR2: DFQATT and SNEGSKA (reference sequence). The CDR3 covers 13 residues. The V end lost 3 bases, the J end lost 2 bases, and 10 bases lay between the germline ends.

The V call is TRBV3-1 (or the pseudogene TRBV3-2), the J call TRBJ1-1; 10 bases map to TRBD1. Germline loops: CDR1 LGHDT, CDR2 YNNKEL (reference sequence). With 2 bases clipped from V and 4 bases from J, the junction kept 7 bases outside the gene matches. The CDR3 has 16 residues. The CDR3 DNA follows: TGTGCCAGCAGCCAATGGTTCGGACAGGGGGGCACTGAAGCTTTCTTT. Protein sequence: CASSQWFGQGGTEAFF.

The chain recombines TRBV4-1 with TRBJ2-7; TRBD1 matches 12 bases. This CDR3 is built from 17 residues. Unmatched junction bases numbered 10, after V lost 1 base and J lost 6 bases. From germline, CDR1 is MGHRA and CDR2 YSYEKL. CDR3 sequence: CASSQVVGQGASSEQYF. CDR3 DNA sequence: TGCGCCAGCAGCCAAGTGGTGGGACAGGGGGCGTCTTCCGAGCAGTACTTC.